Below are 21 T cell receptor beta chains sequenced from a single sample in a study of T-cell memory formation after mild COVID-19. A single record per CDR3 protein comes from TCRdb applying MiXCR to the 5' RACE reads. This table has 200,000 to 300,000 distinct CDR3 sequences, around a tenth appearing once. What was sequenced was PBMCs or a T cell subset sorted from them (not recorded which). The origin of the receptors is a man between 18 and 35 years old who had mild COVID-19 (a few samples of this study predate the infection). Cell type and time point are not known.

There are a few counts of this clonotype. This chain joins TRBV2 and TRBJ2-1; maybe TRBD1 (6 bases). V lost 6 bases and J lost 2, with 11 bases in between. Germline-derived CDR1 and CDR2 are SNHLY and FYNNEI. The CDR3 has 14 residues. The chain's CDR3 is CASRGRGTYNEQFF. As DNA, the CDR3 is TGTGCCAGCAGGGGCAGGGGTACCTACAATGAGCAGTTCTTC. Using reference TRBV2 and TRBJ2-1 for the parts outside the CDR3, the full variable domain is EPEVTQTPSHQVTQMGQEVILRCVPISNHLYFYWYRQILGQKVEFLVSFYNNEISEKSEIFDDQFSVERPDGSNFTLKIRSTKLEDSAMYFCASRGRGTYNEQFFGPGTRLTVL.

This rearrangement joins TRBV5-1 to TRBJ2-6; a weak D match, TRBD1 (6 bases). CDR1 SGHRS and CDR2 YFSETQ come from the germline V gene. The CDR3 is made up of 20 amino acids. Trimming pared 5 bases from V and 0 bases from J, leaving 24 bases between. The DNA of the CDR3 is TGCGCCAGCAGTACCTTCGGGTTGCCAGGGGCTCTCTCTGGGGCCAACGTCCTGACTTTC. Translating gives CASSTFGLPGALSGANVLTF.

This chain connects TRBV6-5 to TRBJ2-3; the match to TRBD2 covers 9 bases. Germline V lookup: CDR1 MNHEY, CDR2 SVGAGI. J gave up 4 bases and V 2 bases, and 7 bases lay outside the gene matches. The CDR3 consists of 16 residues. CDR3 amino acids: CASSYGGGGAADTQYF. CDR3 nucleotides: TGTGCCAGCAGTTACGGCGGCGGGGGGGCCGCAGATACGCAGTATTTT.

The rearrangement links TRBV4-3 to TRBJ2-7; no clear D gene. Between the trimmed V and J ends, which lost 4 bases and 3 bases, there was a span of 13 bases. The CDR3 is 14 amino acids. Germline V gene sequence: CDR1 LGHNA, CDR2 YSLEER. CDR3 sequence reads: CASSPRCDFYEQYV. CDR3 DNA: TGCGCCAGCAGCCCAAGATGCGATTTCTACGAGCAGTACGTC.

The chain employs TRBV4-3 and TRBJ1-1; D unclear. Germline V gene lookup returns CDR1 LGHNA and CDR2 YSLEER. With 1 base removed from V and 1 base from J, the gap between germline ends came to 7 bases. The CDR3 covers 14 residues. This CDR3 reads CASSQVFRNTEAFF. For the CDR3, the DNA is TGCGCCAGCAGCCAAGTATTCAGGAACACTGAAGCTTTCTTT.

This clonotype came up a few times. V usage is TRBV3-1 and J usage is TRBJ1-1, with a weak D call TRBD1 (5 bases). The ends were cut back, 1 base at V and 8 bases at J, with 5 bases in the middle. CDR1 is LGHDT, CDR2 YNNKEL, per germline (reference sequence). CDR3 length equals 11 residues. The CDR3 bases are TGTGCCAGCAGCCAAGGACAGGAAGCTTTCTTT. It encodes CASSQGQEAFF.

The rearrangement uses TRBV29-1 and TRBJ2-1, with a weak D call TRBD2 (5 bases). Germline V gene data show CDR1 as SQVTM and CDR2 as ANQGSEA. CDR3 length: 14 amino acids. Between the trimmed V and J ends, which lost 6 bases and 0 bases, there was a span of 12 bases. DNA of the CDR3: TGCAGCGTCCCCGGAGGAAGCTCCTACAATGAGCAGTTCTTC. Its protein is CSVPGGSSYNEQFF.

This clonotype was seen only a few times. The chain combines TRBV11-2 with TRBJ2-5, with 7 bases aligning to TRBD2. The CDR3 is 13 amino acids. Germline V gene sequence: CDR1 SGHAT, CDR2 FQNNGV. J lost 3 bases, V lost 5 bases, and 3 bases had no gene match. The CDR3 spells CASSGRGEETQYF. In nucleotides, the CDR3 is TGTGCCAGCAGCGGACGGGGGGAAGAGACCCAGTACTTC.

The chain is built from TRBV5-1 and TRBJ2-6; 7 positions match TRBD1. Germline loops: CDR1 SGHRS, CDR2 YFSETQ. The CDR3 loop spans 18 amino acids. V shed 2 bases, J shed 1 base, and the junction held 9 bases outside the gene matches. CDR3: CASSLGQASSSGANVLTF. Written as DNA, the CDR3 is TGCGCCAGCAGCTTAGGACAGGCCTCATCGTCTGGGGCCAACGTCCTGACTTTC.

The rearrangement joins TRBV18 to TRBJ1-4; D is possibly TRBD1 (6 bases). V was pared by 3 bases and J by 3 bases, with 11 bases between. The CDR3 totals 15 residues. Germline V gene data show CDR1 as KGHSH and CDR2 as LQKENI. The CDR3 sequence is CASSPRGTSNEKLFF. The DNA for the CDR3 is TGTGCCAGCTCACCTAGAGGGACATCTAATGAAAAACTGTTTTTT.

This clonotype occurred a few times. The V gene is TRBV7-6, the J gene TRBJ1-3, with D possibly TRBD1 on 6 matching bases. The CDR3 has 16 residues. Deletions cut 5 bases from V and 2 bases from J, with 16 bases between. CDR1 is SGHVS, CDR2 FNYEAQ, per germline. The CDR3 bases are TGTGCCAGCAGCCCTCTGGCAGGGGAGGCTGGAAACACCATATATTTT. It is translated as CASSPLAGEAGNTIYF.

This clonotype was seen more than once but under ten times. V gene TRBV25-1 combines with J gene TRBJ1-3; TRBD1 matches at 10 bases. Trimming removed 2 bases from V and 4 bases from J; junction bases left unmatched: 8. CDR3 length: 17 amino acids. CDR1 and CDR2 (germline): MGHDK, SYGVNS. Here the CDR3 DNA reads TGTGCCAGCAGTGAAGGTCGACAGGGGGCGAACGGAAACACCATATATTTT. Amino acid sequence: CASSEGRQGANGNTIYF.

V is TRBV2 and J is TRBJ2-1; TRBD2 aligns across 9 bases. This CDR3 is built from 15 residues. The germline V gene has CDR1 SNHLY and CDR2 FYNNEI. J was trimmed by 3 bases and V by 1 base; bases with no gene match: 1. CDR3 protein: CASSEGGGGYNEQFF. The CDR3 region has the DNA TGTGCCAGCAGTGAAGGCGGGGGGGGCTACAATGAGCAGTTCTTC.

V usage is TRBV6-5 and J usage is TRBJ2-3, with D possibly TRBD1 on 6 matching bases. Trimming removed 5 bases from V and 6 bases from J, with 12 bases in between. CDR3 size: 13 residues. Germline-derived CDR1 and CDR2 are MNHEY and SVGAGI. The chain's CDR3 is CASSMGAKDTQYF. The DNA of the CDR3 is TGTGCCAGCAGTATGGGGGCGAAGGATACGCAGTATTTT.

This clonotype has just a few counts. J is TRBJ1-5 and V is TRBV24-1; 8 nucleotides line up with TRBD1. The CDR3 spans 16 residues. Germline V lookup: CDR1 KGHDR, CDR2 SFDVKD. The trim removed 4 bases at V and 3 bases at J, leaving 7 bases unmatched. As DNA, the CDR3 is TGTGCCACCAGTGACCCTAGACAGGGGATCAATCAGCCCCAGCATTTT. This encodes CATSDPRQGINQPQHF.

The J gene is TRBJ1-5, the V gene TRBV4-3; unclear D gene. This CDR3 is 13 amino acids long. The germline V gene encodes CDR1 LGHNA and CDR2 YSLEER. V was trimmed by 1 base and J by 5 bases, leaving 6 bases between them. CDR3 DNA sequence: TGCGCCAGCAGCCAAGCGGCCGATCAGCCCCAGCATTTT. This encodes CASSQAADQPQHF.

This clonotype was found a few times. This rearrangement joins TRBV29-1 to TRBJ1-1; unclear D gene. CDR3 length: 11 residues. The V gene lost 6 bases and the J gene lost 5 bases, with 10 bases spanning the gap. Germline V CDR1 and CDR2: SQVTM, ANQGSEA. The CDR3 is CSVVPGTEAFF. As DNA, the CDR3 is TGCAGCGTAGTACCGGGAACTGAAGCTTTCTTT.

This sequence joins TRBV5-6 and TRBJ1-1; the D gene is possibly TRBD1 (6 bases). Germline CDR1 and CDR2: SGHDT and YYEEEE. Trimming took off 4 bases at V and 5 bases at J, with 9 bases between the two ends. The CDR3 has 12 residues. CDR3 residues: CASSDTGTEAFF. Here the CDR3 DNA reads TGTGCCAGCAGCGACACAGGGACTGAAGCTTTCTTT.

This clonotype showed up just a few times. V gene TRBV7-9 combines with J gene TRBJ1-2; D might be TRBD1 (6 bases). The CDR3 runs to 14 residues. Trimming removed 5 bases at V and 1 base at J, with 11 bases between. The germline V gene encodes CDR1 SEHNR and CDR2 FQNEAQ (reference sequence). CDR3 sequence (DNA): TGTGCCAGCAGCGCTAGCAGGGGTAACTATGGCTACACCTTC. This codes for CASSASRGNYGYTF.

This clonotype was observed many times. The chain is built from TRBV5-6 and TRBJ2-1; 9 bases are shared with TRBD2. This CDR3 comprises 16 residues. Losses at the gene ends were 3 bases for V and 9 bases for J; bases not matched to a gene: 13. Germline CDR1 SGHDT, CDR2 YYEEEE. This chain's CDR3 is CASSWPRSGGMFEQFF. The CDR3 DNA is TGTGCCAGCAGCTGGCCCCGGAGCGGGGGGATGTTTGAGCAGTTCTTC.

This chain links TRBV7-6 with TRBJ1-1, with a tentative D call TRBD1 (6 bases). This CDR3 contains 16 residues. Germline values: CDR1 SGHVS, CDR2 FNYEAQ. V shed 0 bases and J shed 4 bases, with 15 bases lying between them. The CDR3 reads CASSLAGQCVLTEAFF. CDR3 coding DNA: TGTGCCAGCAGCTTAGCTGGACAGTGCGTTCTCACTGAAGCTTTCTTT.